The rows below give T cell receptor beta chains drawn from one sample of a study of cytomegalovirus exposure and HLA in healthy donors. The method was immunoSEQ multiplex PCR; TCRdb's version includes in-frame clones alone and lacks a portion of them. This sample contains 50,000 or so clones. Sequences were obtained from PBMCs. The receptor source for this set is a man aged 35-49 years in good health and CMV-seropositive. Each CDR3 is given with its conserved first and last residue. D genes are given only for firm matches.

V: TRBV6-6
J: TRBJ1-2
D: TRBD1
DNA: TGTGCCAGCAGTACCGGACAGGGCTATGGCTACACCTTC
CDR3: CASSTGQGYGYTF

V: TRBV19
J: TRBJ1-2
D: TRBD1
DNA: TGTGCCAGTAGTCCCAGGGACAGGGACGGCTACACCTTC
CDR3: CASSPRDRDGYTF

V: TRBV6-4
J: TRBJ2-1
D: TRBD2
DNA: TGTGCCAGCAGTGACGGACTAGCGGGGAATGAGCAGTTCTTC
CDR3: CASSDGLAGNEQFF

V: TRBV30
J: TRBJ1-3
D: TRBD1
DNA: TGTGCCTACTCTGGACAGGGGGCTGGAAACACCATATATTTT
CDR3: CAYSGQGAGNTIYF

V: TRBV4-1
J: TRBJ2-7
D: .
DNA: TGCGCCAGCAGCCACCATCAGGGGCCCGCCTACGAGCAGTACTTC
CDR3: CASSHHQGPAYEQYF

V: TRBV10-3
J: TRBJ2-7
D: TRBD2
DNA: TGTGCCATCAGTGAGTCGGTGACTAGCGGACCCGGCTACGAGCAGTACTTC
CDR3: CAISESVTSGPGYEQYF

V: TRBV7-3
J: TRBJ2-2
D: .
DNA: TGTGCCAGCAGCCTATTCGAGGCGAACACCGGGGAGCTGTTTTTT
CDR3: CASSLFEANTGELFF

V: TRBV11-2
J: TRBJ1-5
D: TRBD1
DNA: TGTGCCAGCAGCCAAACAGGGGCGGGGAATCAGCCCCAGCATTTT
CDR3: CASSQTGAGNQPQHF

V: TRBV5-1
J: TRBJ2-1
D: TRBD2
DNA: TGCGCCAGCAGCTTGAGAGCGGGGGGCCTGAATGAGCAGTTCTTC
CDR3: CASSLRAGGLNEQFF

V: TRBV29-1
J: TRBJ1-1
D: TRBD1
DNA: TGCAGCGTGGGTGGGACAGGGGGCAGGAACACTGAAGCTTTCTTT
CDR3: CSVGGTGGRNTEAFF

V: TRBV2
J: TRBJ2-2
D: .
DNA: TGTGCCAGCAGGGGACAGAACACCGGGGAGCTGTTTTTT
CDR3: CASRGQNTGELFF